The entry that follows covers one TCR beta chain sequence. Its target is unknown. The sample originates from a study of T cell responses to AZD1222 COVID-19 vaccine. Regarding the study as a whole: Only five or six AZD1222 recipients tested seropositive at baseline.

This table comes from immunoSEQ multiplex PCR, and its TCRdb copy is limited to in-frame clones, with some not included. The sample has about 100,000 clones; more than 70% are singletons. V lost 3 bases to trimming and J lost 1 base, with 18 bases between them. Germline CDR1 and CDR2: DFQATT and SNEGSKA (reference sequence). The CDR3 runs to 16 residues. This material consisted of peripheral blood, taken on day 0 of AZD1222 vaccination. This clonotype was sampled from an adult in good health. This rearrangement joins TRBV20-1 to TRBJ1-1; D possibly corresponds to TRBD1 (5 bases). The CDR3 DNA is TGCAGTGCTAGTATAAGGGCCCTAGGGGCGAACACTGAAGCTTTCTTT. This codes for CSASIRALGANTEAFF.